Shown below are 21 T cell receptor beta chains from a single sample sequenced in a study of blood T cells in healthy people across ages. A second PCR of 7 to 11 cycles used a sample-barcoded 5' primer and a J-beta primer mix. From the 5' RACE reads, TCRdb called clonotypes with MiXCR, one entry per CDR3 protein. Among some 1.4 million distinct CDR3 sequences, around 42% were seen once, and the ten largest hold 7% to 9%. The sample consisted of blood. These receptors came from a woman between 18 and 29 years old in good health.

The chain carries TRBV12-3 or TRBV12-4 and TRBJ2-4; D is unresolved. The CDR3 spans 12 residues. V was pared by 11 bases and J by 3 bases, with 11 bases between. The CDR3 bases are TGTGCCGCTCTGGGGAACAAAAACATTCAGTACTTC. Its translation is CAALGNKNIQYF.

Only a few counts were recorded for this clonotype. This chain uses TRBV7-7 with TRBJ2-5; D is possibly TRBD1 (6 bases). V shed 1 base and J shed 2 bases, with 14 bases lying between them. CDR1 and CDR2 from the germline V gene are SSHAT and FNYEAQ (reference sequence). The CDR3 spans 16 residues. CDR3 in amino acids: CASSLGVRGGQETQYF. The CDR3 nucleotides are TGTGCCAGCAGCTTAGGCGTCAGGGGCGGGCAAGAGACCCAGTACTTC.

The genes are TRBV9 and TRBJ2-6; maybe TRBD2 (5 bases). Trimming removed 0 bases from V and 3 bases from J, with 10 bases in between. The length of the CDR3 is 16 residues. The germline gives CDR1 SGDLS, CDR2 YYNGEE. The CDR3 sequence: CASSVERGSGANVLTF. The CDR3, as DNA: TGTGCCAGCAGCGTAGAACGAGGGAGTGGGGCCAACGTCCTGACTTTC. Full variable domain (missing parts from reference TRBV9 and TRBJ2-6): DSGVTQTPKHLITATGQRVTLRCSPRSGDLSVYWYQQSLDQGLQFLIQYYNGEERAKGNILERFSAQQFPDLHSELNLSSLELGDSALYFCASSVERGSGANVLTFGAGSRLTVL.

This chain links TRBV7-2 with TRBJ1-1, with TRBD1 matching 7 bases. This CDR3 is built from 18 residues. Germline V gene data show CDR1 as SGHTA and CDR2 as FQGNSA. Losses at the gene ends were 0 bases for V and 5 bases for J; bases not matched to a gene: 15. The CDR3 spells CASSLAYRGGRESTEAFF. DNA for the CDR3: TGTGCCAGCAGCTTAGCTTACAGGGGCGGTCGTGAGTCGACTGAAGCTTTCTTT.

The chain recombines TRBV15 with TRBJ2-1, with 10 bases matching TRBD2. Trimming removed 0 bases from V and 6 bases from J; junction bases left unmatched: 8. Germline assignment: CDR1 LNHNV and CDR2 YYDKDF (reference sequence). This CDR3 spans 17 amino acids. This CDR3 reads CATSRDVAGGRGNEQFF. The CDR3, as DNA: TGTGCCACCAGCAGAGACGTAGCGGGGGGCCGGGGCAATGAGCAGTTCTTC.

This chain uses TRBV6-5 with TRBJ2-1, with unresolved D. V was clipped by 0 bases and J by 2 bases, with 11 bases between them. The germline V gene has CDR1 MNHEY and CDR2 SVGAGI. The CDR3 is 16 residues long. The CDR3: CASSYSMARAYNEQFF. CDR3 DNA: TGTGCCAGCAGTTACTCTATGGCTAGGGCCTACAATGAGCAGTTCTTC.

The chain carries TRBV7-3 and TRBJ2-3, with a tentative D call TRBD2 (5 bases). Trimming took 5 bases from V and 4 from J, leaving 16 bases between them. Per germline, CDR1 SGHTA and CDR2 FQGTGA. The CDR3 spans 15 residues. CDR3 in DNA: TGTGCCAGCAGCCAAACGTTGGTGCGGGCAGATACGCAGTATTTT. It encodes CASSQTLVRADTQYF. Together with reference TRBV7-3 and TRBJ2-3, the CDR3 gives the full variable domain: GAGVSQTPSNKVTEKGKYVELRCDPISGHTALYWYRQSLGQGPEFLIYFQGTGAADDSGLPNDRFFAVRPEGSVSTLKIQRTERGDSAVYLCASSQTLVRADTQYFGPGTRLTVL.

This clonotype was counted ten times or more. The J gene is TRBJ2-6, the V gene TRBV29-1; the D gene is possibly TRBD2 (6 bases). The CDR3 contains 13 residues. With 4 bases removed from V and 2 bases from J, the gap between germline ends came to 6 bases. Germline-derived CDR1 and CDR2 are SQVTM and ANQGSEA. The CDR3 loop is CSVGGTGANVLTF. Written as DNA, the CDR3 is TGCAGCGTTGGCGGGACTGGGGCCAACGTCCTGACTTTC.

This clonotype was picked up many times. The junction does not match germline at one end; this may be a read error. J is TRBJ2-7 and V is TRBV12-3 or TRBV12-4; TRBD1 agrees at 8 bases. This CDR3 comprises 14 residues. The CDR3 nucleotides are TGTGCCAGCAGCTTAGGGACAGGACCCTACGAGCAGTACTTC. It specifies CASSLGTGPYEQYF.

The V call is TRBV7-9, the J call TRBJ2-1; perhaps TRBD2 as D (5 bases). Germline CDR1 SEHNR, CDR2 FQNEAQ (reference sequence). Deletions cut 5 bases from V and 0 bases from J, with 17 bases between. This CDR3 comprises 17 residues. CDR3 DNA sequence: TGTGCCAGCAGCCAGCCGGAGGCCATACACTCCTACAATGAGCAGTTCTTC. Protein sequence: CASSQPEAIHSYNEQFF.

This chain links TRBV6-5 with TRBJ2-4, with D perhaps matching TRBD1 or TRBD2 (6 bases each). This CDR3 is 14 amino acids long. Per germline, CDR1 MNHEY and CDR2 SVGAGI. V lost 5 bases and J 9 bases, leaving 17 bases between the germline ends. The CDR3 DNA reads as TGTGCCAGCAGTACCCCAGGGGCGGAGGGCATTCAGTACTTC. It encodes CASSTPGAEGIQYF.

This chain uses TRBV27 with TRBJ1-4; D is uncertain. V was shortened by 6 bases and J by 10 bases, with 18 bases between the two germline ends. Germline lookup yields CDR1 MNHEY and CDR2 SMNVEV (reference sequence). The CDR3 has 14 amino acids. The CDR3 here is CASSGSTRLGKLFF. The CDR3 DNA reads TGTGCCAGCAGCGGCAGCACCAGACTCGGAAAACTGTTTTTT.

V is TRBV6-1 and J is TRBJ2-5; 8 bases line up with TRBD1. In germline, CDR1 is MNHNS, CDR2 SASEGT. The J segment lost 1 base and the V segment lost 6 bases, leaving 4 bases of the junction unmatched. The CDR3 sequence is 14 residues long. The CDR3 region is CASSWTGSQETQYF. For the CDR3, the DNA is TGTGCCAGCAGCTGGACAGGGAGCCAAGAGACCCAGTACTTC.

The chain recombines TRBV20-1 with TRBJ2-3; D call uncertain. This CDR3 has 17 amino acids. V lost 0 bases to trimming and J lost 1 base, with 17 bases between them. From germline, CDR1 is DFQATT and CDR2 SNEGSKA (reference sequence). The CDR3 region has the DNA TGCAGTGCTAGAGATCAAAAGTTCACCGTGGGCACAGATACGCAGTATTTT. Translation gives CSARDQKFTVGTDTQYF.

The chain links TRBV30 to TRBJ2-7; D gene unclear. Judging by the DNA end, TRBJ2-5 fits better; the J call may be wrong. The CDR3 covers 12 residues. Germline CDR1 and CDR2: GTSNPN and SVGIG (reference sequence). The CDR3: CAWSVSWQTQYF. The CDR3 bases are TGTGCCTGGAGTGTGAGTTGGCAGACCCAGTACTTC.

This clonotype was counted between two and nine times. The rearrangement uses TRBV12-3 or TRBV12-4 and TRBJ1-2, with 9 bases lining up with TRBD1. The V and J ends lost 4 bases and 3 bases, in that order; junction bases with no gene match: 6. The CDR3 totals 15 residues. CDR3 amino acids: CASSSPGTGYYGYTF. The CDR3 DNA sequence: TGTGCCAGCAGTTCACCCGGGACAGGGTACTATGGCTACACCTTC.

This clonotype was observed a few times. V gene TRBV7-8 combines with J gene TRBJ1-2; TRBD1 might be the D (6 bases). V lost 1 base and J lost 7, with 19 bases in between. The CDR3 is 16 residues long. Per the germline V gene, CDR1 is SGHVS and CDR2 is FQNEAQ. CDR3 sequence (DNA): TGTGCCAGCAGCTTAGATCCGCCAGGGGACGTAGGTGGCTACACCTTC. Translating it yields CASSLDPPGDVGGYTF.

V gene TRBV29-1 combines with J gene TRBJ2-5; D uncertain. The CDR3 totals 12 residues. Trimming took off 1 base at V and 0 bases at J, with 3 bases between the two ends. CDR1 SQVTM and CDR2 ANQGSEA come from the germline V gene. The CDR3 DNA sequence: TGCAGCGTTGAAGGGAACCAAGAGACCCAGTACTTC. It encodes CSVEGNQETQYF.

This clonotype was detected only a few times. The chain combines TRBV27 with TRBJ2-5; 8 bases agree with TRBD2. The CDR3 sequence is 15 residues long. The V segment lost 7 bases and the J segment 4 bases; nucleotides outside the gene matches: 11. Germline V gene sequence: CDR1 MNHEY, CDR2 SMNVEV (reference sequence). DNA of the CDR3: TGTGCCAGCAAGACAATTAGCGGGAACTTAGAGACCCAGTACTTC. It codes for CASKTISGNLETQYF.

Regarding this clonotype: At one end the junction does not follow the germline gene, possibly because of a read error. The chain combines TRBV4-1 with TRBJ1-2; D unresolved. CDR1 MGHRA and CDR2 YSYEKL come from the germline V gene. The CDR3 is 15 amino acids. The CDR3 DNA sequence: TGCGCCAGCACCCAACAATCAAGTGTAAACTATGGCTACACCTTC. Protein product: CASTQQSSVNYGYTF.

Only a few counts were recorded for this clonotype. The V gene is TRBV10-3, the J gene TRBJ2-7; the match to TRBD2 covers 12 bases. The germline V gene encodes CDR1 ENHRY and CDR2 SYGVKD. CDR3 length equals 15 residues. V shed 5 bases and J 0 bases; nucleotides not matched to a gene: 2. In DNA, the CDR3 is TGTGCCATCAGTAGACTAGCGGGAGCCTCCTACGAGCAGTACTTC. Translated, it gives CAISRLAGASYEQYF.